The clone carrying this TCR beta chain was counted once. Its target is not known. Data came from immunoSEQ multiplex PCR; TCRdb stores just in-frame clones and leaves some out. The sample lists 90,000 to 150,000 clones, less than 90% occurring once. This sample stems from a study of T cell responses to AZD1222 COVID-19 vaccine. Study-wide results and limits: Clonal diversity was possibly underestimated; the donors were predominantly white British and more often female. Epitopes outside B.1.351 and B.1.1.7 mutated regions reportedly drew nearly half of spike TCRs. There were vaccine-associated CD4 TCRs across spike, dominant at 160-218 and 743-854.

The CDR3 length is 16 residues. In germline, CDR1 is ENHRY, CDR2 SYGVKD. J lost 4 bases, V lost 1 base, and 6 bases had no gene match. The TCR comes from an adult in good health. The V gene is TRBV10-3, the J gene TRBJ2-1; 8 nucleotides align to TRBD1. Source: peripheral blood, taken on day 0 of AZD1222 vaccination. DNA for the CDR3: TGTGCCATCAGTGAGTGGGGGACAGGACTTTACAATGAGCAGTTCTTC. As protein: CAISEWGTGLYNEQFF.